Each of the 20 T cell receptor beta chains below was sequenced from the same sample in a study of HIV-infected children after antiretroviral therapy interruption. The treatment is: PENTA 11 planned treatment interruption arm or continuous ART arm. A 3' RACE protocol on RNA, with unique molecular identifiers, produced the TCR library. TCRdb re-called the 3' RACE reads with MiXCR, one entry per CDR3 protein. The sample includes tens of thousands of distinct CDR3 sequences, 5% to 8% seen only once; the top ten take about 0.97%. The sequencing here drew on CD45RA+ CD4+ T cells from PBMCs, pooled from several time points, taken from a donor given antiretroviral therapy, either interrupted or continuous. Documented subset: naive CD4+ CD45RA+ CD45RO- T cells. The receptors derive from a pool of human donors with HIV.

This clonotype was detected many times. At one end, the junction sequence differs from germline, possibly due to a read error. The chain employs TRBV12-3 or TRBV12-4 and TRBJ1-3, with a tentative D call TRBD1 (6 bases). The CDR3 runs 16 residues. CDR3 sequence: CASSLDGDTSGNTLYF. The CDR3 DNA reads as TGTGCAAGCAGCTTAGATGGGGACACTTCTGGAAATACGCTCTATTTT.

This clonotype was found many times. The chain has TRBV12-3 or TRBV12-4 and TRBJ1-1, with D tentatively TRBD1 (5 bases). This CDR3 has 13 amino acids. V lost 5 bases, J lost 5 bases, and 12 bases lay in between. The CDR3 DNA reads as TGTGCCAGCAGTCCAGGGTGGAGGACTGAAGCTTTCTTT. Protein product: CASSPGWRTEAFF.

This clonotype is categorized as medium-sized. A read error may account for a junction end that differs from germline. The genes are TRBV30 and TRBJ2-5, with D perhaps TRBD1 (5 bases). Per the germline V gene, CDR1 is GTSNPN and CDR2 is SVGIG (reference sequence). The CDR3 extends over 12 amino acids. CDR3 residues: CAYPDNQDTQYF. The CDR3 nucleotides are TGTGCCTACCCGGACAACCAAGACACCCAGTACTTT.

This clonotype was counted at least ten times. The V gene is TRBV24-1, the J gene TRBJ2-3; D is undetermined. Germline-derived CDR1 and CDR2 are KGHDR and SFDVKD. Trimming took 3 bases from V and 3 from J, leaving 6 bases between them. This CDR3 spans 13 amino acids. The CDR3 coding sequence is TGTGCCACCAGTGATGGTTCGACAGATACGCAGTATTTT. Protein: CATSDGSTDTQYF.

This clonotype was found many times. The chain recombines TRBV21-1 with TRBJ1-1; TRBD1 is the table's D call, not checked against the DNA. TRBV21-1 is described as a pseudogene. This CDR3 is 15 amino acids long. The DNA for the CDR3 is TGTGCCAGCACTTCAGGACAGGGTAGGAACACTGAAGCTTTCTTT. Its translation: CASTSGQGRNTEAFF.

This clonotype is medium-sized in the sample. This chain joins TRBV12-3 or TRBV12-4 and TRBJ2-7; the D gene is possibly TRBD2 (7 bases). The CDR3 consists of 14 residues. V was shortened by 4 bases and J by 10 bases, with 20 bases between the two germline ends. The CDR3 sequence is CASSSGGAAYEQYF. Here the CDR3 DNA reads TGTGCCAGCAGTTCTGGGGGGGCCGCCTATGAACAGTACTTC.

This clonotype was seen repeatedly, ten times or more. This chain's CDR3 is CASRVTGGGEQYF. DNA of the CDR3: TGTGCCAGCAGAGTCACGGGCGGGGGCGAGCAGTACTTC. The gene calls are TRBV7-2 and TRBJ2-7; 7 bases match TRBD2. The CDR3 is 13 amino acids. Trimming took 6 bases from V and 6 from J; bases not matched to a gene: 8. From germline, CDR1 is SGHTA and CDR2 FQGNSA.

This clonotype was seen repeatedly, ten times or more. The chain carries TRBV27 and TRBJ2-7, with D unclear. CDR1 is MNHEY, CDR2 SMNVEV, per germline (reference sequence). There are 13 residues in the CDR3. V was trimmed by 7 bases and J by 5 bases, leaving 15 bases between them. The CDR3 sequence is CASMKRPGNEQYF. The DNA for the CDR3 is TGTGCCAGCATGAAACGCCCTGGTAACGAGCAGTACTTC.

This clonotype has a count of ten or more. The chain recombines TRBV2 with TRBJ1-5; tentatively, D is TRBD1 (5 bases). Per germline, CDR1 SNHLY and CDR2 FYNNEI. The V and J ends lost 4 bases and 0 bases respectively, with 10 bases between them. The CDR3 spans 15 residues. Here the CDR3 DNA reads TGTGCCAGCAGTGCGGCAGGGAGTAGCAATCAGCCCCAGCATTTT. It translates to CASSAAGSSNQPQHF.

This clonotype has a handful of counts. The chain combines TRBV5-4 with TRBJ1-6, with 7 bases lining up with TRBD1. Losses at the gene ends were 5 bases for V and 4 bases for J; bases not matched to a gene: 12. This CDR3 contains 17 residues. Germline V gene sequence: CDR1 SGHNT, CDR2 YYREEE (reference sequence). CDR3 in DNA: TGTGCCAGCAGTCCCCGCGGGGGGACAGAATATAATTCACCCCTCCACTTT. It codes for CASSPRGGTEYNSPLHF.

There are a few counts of this clonotype. CDR3 nucleotides: TGTGCCAGCTCACCCGGACTAGCGGGGGTTAACGAGCAGTACTTC. As protein: CASSPGLAGVNEQYF. This sequence joins TRBV18 and TRBJ2-7; 13 bases align to TRBD2. CDR3 length: 15 residues. Germline V gene sequence: CDR1 KGHSH, CDR2 LQKENI. V shed 3 bases and J 5 bases; nucleotides not matched to a gene: 4.

This clonotype has only a few counts. The CDR3 here is CASRERQGAKIPEAFF. CDR3 sequence (DNA): TGTGCCAGCAGAGAGAGACAGGGGGCGAAAATTCCTGAAGCTTTCTTT. The chain joins TRBV6-1 to TRBJ1-1; 10 bases are a match to TRBD1. From germline, CDR1 is MNHNS and CDR2 SASEGT. This CDR3 has 16 residues. The ends lost 6 bases at V and 6 bases at J; junction bases unmatched: 13.

A few counts support this clonotype. The gene calls are TRBV19 and TRBJ1-2; D is ambiguous. Germline V gene lookup returns CDR1 LNHDA and CDR2 SQIVND (reference sequence). V was cut by 5 bases and J by 6 bases, with 16 bases left in between. This CDR3 is 14 amino acids long. In DNA, the CDR3 is TGTGCCAGTAGTCCCTGGGTAGCGAGGAATGGCTACACCTTC. As protein: CASSPWVARNGYTF.

This clonotype has at least ten counts. The J gene is TRBJ2-1, the V gene TRBV6-4, with D uncertain. Trimming removed 3 bases at V and 6 bases at J, with 9 bases between. CDR1 MRHNA and CDR2 SNTAGT come from the germline V gene. The CDR3 totals 13 residues. This chain's CDR3 is CASSEADLNEQFF. The CDR3 DNA reads as TGTGCCAGCAGTGAGGCGGACCTCAATGAGCAGTTCTTC.

J is TRBJ1-2 and V is TRBV12-3 or TRBV12-4; a weak D match, TRBD1 (5 bases). The CDR3 runs 13 residues. V lost 4 bases and J 8 bases, leaving 14 bases between the germline ends. The DNA for the CDR3 is TGTGCCAGCAGTTCGAGTTTTTACAGGGGCTACACCTTC. This sequence encodes CASSSSFYRGYTF.

There are many counts of this clonotype. The chain joins TRBV4-1 to TRBJ2-3; no definite D call. V lost 7 bases and J 1 base, leaving 6 bases between the germline ends. Germline-derived CDR1 and CDR2 are MGHRA and YSYEKL. This CDR3 has 12 amino acids. CDR3 bases: TGCGCCAGCATCCCTTGCACAGATACGCAGTATTTT. Its translation is CASIPCTDTQYF.

Ten or more counts support this clonotype. This sequence joins TRBV6-6 and TRBJ2-1; D is uncertain. This CDR3 comprises 15 residues. The germline gives CDR1 MNHNY, CDR2 SVGAGI (reference sequence). V was pared by 0 bases and J by 3 bases, with 9 bases between. CDR3 loop: CASSYSQPGYNEQFF. The CDR3 DNA reads TGTGCCAGCAGTTACTCCCAACCCGGCTACAATGAGCAGTTCTTC.

This clonotype occurred many times. The chain links TRBV7-9 to TRBJ2-7; D is possibly TRBD1 (5 bases). The CDR3 contains 14 residues. V gave up 4 bases and J gave up 6 bases, with 16 bases separating them. CDR1 and CDR2 (germline): SEHNR, FQNEAQ (reference sequence). Here the CDR3 reads CASSSQGVVGEQYF. The CDR3 DNA sequence: TGTGCCAGCAGCTCGCAGGGCGTGGTAGGCGAGCAGTACTTC.

This clonotype was picked up many times. This chain links TRBV20-1 with TRBJ1-1; a weak D match, TRBD1 (6 bases). V shed 2 bases and J shed 1 base, with 11 bases lying between them. CDR3 size: 14 residues. CDR1 DFQATT and CDR2 SNEGSKA come from the germline V gene (reference sequence). CDR3 sequence reads: CSARWGAPNTEAFF. The DNA for the CDR3 is TGCAGTGCTAGATGGGGGGCCCCGAACACTGAAGCTTTCTTT.

The chain employs TRBV23-1 and TRBJ2-2; possible D gene TRBD1, 5 bases. TRBV23-1 is given ORF status, its function remaining uncertain. The CDR3 spans 17 residues. The V end lost 0 bases, the J end lost 0 bases, and 11 bases lay between the germline ends. For the CDR3, the DNA is TGCGCCAGCAGTCAATCTAGGGGCAGACCGAACACCGGGGAGCTGTTTTTT. It is translated as CASSQSRGRPNTGELFF.